One sample yielded the 11 T cell receptor beta chains listed below, sequenced in a study of radiotherapy plus CTLA-4 blockade in lung cancer. Repertoires were generated with immunoSEQ multiplex PCR, while TCRdb's copy carries only in-frame clones and drops some. The sample holds 85,000 to 90,000 clones, around 72% seen once. The sequences come from peripheral blood, collected from a patient treated with radiotherapy plus ipilimumab. The receptors come from a human donor with non-small cell lung cancer that progressed on radiotherapy plus ipilimumab.

The gene calls are TRBV9 and TRBJ2-1; 13 positions agree with TRBD2. CDR3 length: 17 residues. Germline lookup yields CDR1 SGDLS and CDR2 YYNGEE. V shed 3 bases, J shed 0 bases, and the junction held 3 bases outside the gene matches. The CDR3 loop is CASSDTSGGASYNEQFF. CDR3 nucleotides: TGTGCCAGCAGCGATACTAGCGGGGGGGCCTCCTACAATGAGCAGTTCTTC.

The J gene is TRBJ1-4, the V gene TRBV7-2; 9 nucleotides align to TRBD1. Germline assignment: CDR1 SGHTA and CDR2 FQGNSA. After removal of 5 bases from V and 6 bases from J, the junction contained 7 bases not matched to a gene. The CDR3 length is 15 residues. For the CDR3, the DNA is TGTGCCAGCAGCACAGGGGGCATAGGGTATGAAAAACTGTTTTTT. The encoded protein is CASSTGGIGYEKLFF.

The CDR3 reads CASSSTGGIHGYEQYF. In DNA, the CDR3 is TGTGCCAGCAGTTCCACAGGGGGCATACATGGATACGAGCAGTACTTC. V and J are TRBV11-1 and TRBJ2-7, with 9 bases that match TRBD1. The CDR3 runs to 16 residues. CDR1 is SGHAT, CDR2 FQDESV, per germline (reference sequence). V shed 6 bases, J shed 4 bases, and the junction held 13 bases outside the gene matches.

This chain uses TRBV9 with TRBJ2-1, with 8 nucleotides matching TRBD2. This CDR3 comprises 15 residues. The germline V gene has CDR1 SGDLS and CDR2 YYNGEE. The junction had 5 bases not matched to a gene; V was cut back by 1 base and J by 5 bases. CDR3 sequence (DNA): TGTGCCAGCAGCGTAACGGGAGGGCGAAACAATGAGCAGTTCTTC. It specifies CASSVTGGRNNEQFF.

The sample holds one count of this clone. The chain recombines TRBV5-1 with TRBJ2-1; no reliable D call. The germline CDR1 and CDR2 sequences are SGHRS and YFSETQ. Trimming pared 4 bases from V and 3 bases from J, leaving 14 bases between. The CDR3 has 15 amino acids. The CDR3 DNA reads TGCGCCAGCAGCCCCACGCAGCTGGTCTACAATGAGCAGTTCTTC. Amino acid sequence: CASSPTQLVYNEQFF.

By sample share, this clone is medium-sized. The chain recombines TRBV19 with TRBJ1-2; 10 bases match TRBD1. Looked up from germline, CDR1 is LNHDA and CDR2 is SQIVND (reference sequence). Trimming took 11 bases from V and 7 from J; bases not matched to a gene: 10. The CDR3 covers 13 residues. The CDR3 region is CACRQGASSGYTF. For the CDR3, the DNA is TGTGCCTGTCGACAGGGGGCTTCCTCTGGCTACACCTTC.

This chain links TRBV5-1 with TRBJ1-1, with D perhaps TRBD1 (5 bases). CDR3 length: 14 residues. Germline loops: CDR1 SGHRS, CDR2 YFSETQ. Trimming removed 3 bases at V and 1 base at J, with 10 bases between. The CDR3 loop is CASSSGTPNTEAFF. The CDR3 bases are TGCGCCAGCAGCTCGGGGACGCCGAACACTGAAGCTTTCTTT.

There are a few counts of this clone. The chain is built from TRBV4-3 and TRBJ1-1; D call uncertain. Trimming stripped 0 bases from V and 1 base from J, with 12 bases between. Germline V gene data show CDR1 as LGHNA and CDR2 as YSLEER. The CDR3 consists of 16 residues. The CDR3 is CASSQEWGSANTEAFF. The CDR3 nucleotides read TGCGCCAGCAGCCAAGAATGGGGTTCTGCGAACACTGAAGCTTTCTTT.

The chain uses TRBV28 and TRBJ2-1; possible D gene TRBD2, 5 bases. The CDR3 contains 15 residues. Germline CDR1 and CDR2: MDHEN and SYDVKM. Trimming pared 2 bases from V and 7 bases from J, leaving 15 bases between. The chain's CDR3 is CASSLIREGGNEQFF. The CDR3 nucleotides read TGTGCCAGCAGTTTAATCCGGGAAGGCGGGAATGAGCAGTTCTTC.

This clone was recorded only once. The V and J genes are TRBV27 and TRBJ2-1; no firm D call. The CDR3 has 13 residues. Germline CDR1 reads MNHEY; CDR2 reads SMNVEV (reference sequence). The V end lost 2 bases, the J end lost 7 bases, and 9 bases lay between the germline ends. CDR3 residues: CASSLSLWNEQFF. In DNA, the CDR3 is TGTGCCAGCAGTTTAAGTCTATGGAATGAGCAGTTCTTC.

V usage is TRBV4-3 and J usage is TRBJ2-3, with 8 bases that match TRBD1. This CDR3 region has 15 residues. V was clipped by 4 bases and J by 1 base; unmatched bases: 4. Germline CDR1 and CDR2: LGHNA and YSLEER. The CDR3 nucleotides are TGCGCCAGCAGCCGACAGGGGCCCGGCACAGATACGCAGTATTTT. It encodes CASSRQGPGTDTQYF.